This T cell receptor (beta chain) was observed in a study of cytomegalovirus exposure and HLA in healthy donors. Germline V lookup: CDR1 MNHEY, CDR2 SVGAGI. The trim removed 2 bases at V and 6 bases at J, leaving 11 bases unmatched. This CDR3 contains 16 residues. The repertoire was sequenced with immunoSEQ multiplex PCR; TCRdb's copy has only in-frame clones and lacks some. The data show tens of thousands of clones, approximately 96% seen once. The TCR comes from a woman between 18 and 29 years old in good health and CMV-seronegative. The sequencing sample was made of PBMCs. The V gene is TRBV6-5, the J gene TRBJ1-1; 8 positions match TRBD1. CDR3 region: CASSYPGQAPGAEAFF. The CDR3 coding sequence is TGTGCCAGCAGTTACCCGGGACAGGCCCCGGGGGCTGAAGCTTTCTTT.